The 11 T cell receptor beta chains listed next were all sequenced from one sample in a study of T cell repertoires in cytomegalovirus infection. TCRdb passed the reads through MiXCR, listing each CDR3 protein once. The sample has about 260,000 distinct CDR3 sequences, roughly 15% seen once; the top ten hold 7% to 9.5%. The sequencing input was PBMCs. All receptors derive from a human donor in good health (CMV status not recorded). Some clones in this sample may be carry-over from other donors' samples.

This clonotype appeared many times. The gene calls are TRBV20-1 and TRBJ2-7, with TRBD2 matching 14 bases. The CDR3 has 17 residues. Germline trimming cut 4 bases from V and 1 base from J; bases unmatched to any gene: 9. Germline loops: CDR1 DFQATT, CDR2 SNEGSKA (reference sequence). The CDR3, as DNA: TGCAGTGCTAACCGACTAGCGGGGGGGCTGTCATCCTACGAGCAGTACTTC. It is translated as CSANRLAGGLSSYEQYF.

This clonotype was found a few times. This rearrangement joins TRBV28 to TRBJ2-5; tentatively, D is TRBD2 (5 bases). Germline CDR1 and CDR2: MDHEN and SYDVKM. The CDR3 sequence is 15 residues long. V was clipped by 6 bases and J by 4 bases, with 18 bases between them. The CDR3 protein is CASSSIGVGIETQYF. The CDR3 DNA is TGTGCCAGCAGCTCTATCGGGGTCGGGATAGAGACCCAGTACTTC. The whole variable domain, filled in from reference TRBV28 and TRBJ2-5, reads DVKVTQSSRYLVKRTGEKVFLECVQDMDHENMFWYRQDPGLGLRLIYFSYDVKMKEKGDIPEGYSVSREKKERFSLILESASTNQTSMYLCASSSIGVGIETQYFGPGTRLLVL.

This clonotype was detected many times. The CDR3 protein is CASSFGQVRTEAFF. The CDR3 coding sequence is TGTGCCAGCAGTTTTGGACAGGTCCGCACTGAAGCTTTCTTT. This chain uses TRBV12-3 or TRBV12-4 with TRBJ1-1; TRBD1 matches at 7 bases. V lost 3 bases to trimming and J lost 4 bases; unmatched junction nucleotides: 5. The CDR3 covers 14 residues.

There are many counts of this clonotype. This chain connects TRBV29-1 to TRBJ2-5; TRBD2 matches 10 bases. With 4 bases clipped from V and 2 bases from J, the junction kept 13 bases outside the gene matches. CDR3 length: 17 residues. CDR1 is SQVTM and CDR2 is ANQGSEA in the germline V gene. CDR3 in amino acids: CSVVRAVSGGKQETQYF. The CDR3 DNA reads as TGCAGCGTTGTAAGAGCTGTTAGCGGGGGGAAACAAGAGACCCAGTACTTC.

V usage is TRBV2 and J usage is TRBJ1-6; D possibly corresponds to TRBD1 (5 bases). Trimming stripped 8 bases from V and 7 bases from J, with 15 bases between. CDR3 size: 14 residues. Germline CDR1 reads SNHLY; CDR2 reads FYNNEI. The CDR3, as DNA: TGTGCCAGCGGTTCGCAGGGCGACAATTCACCCCTCCACTTT. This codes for CASGSQGDNSPLHF.

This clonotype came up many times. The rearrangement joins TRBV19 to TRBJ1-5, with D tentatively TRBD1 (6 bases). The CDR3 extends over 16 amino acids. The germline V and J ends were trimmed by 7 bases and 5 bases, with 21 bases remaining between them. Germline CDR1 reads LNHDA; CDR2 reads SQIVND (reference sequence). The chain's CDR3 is CASTPSGVGGYQPQHF. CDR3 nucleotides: TGTGCCAGTACCCCCTCAGGGGTAGGGGGGTATCAGCCCCAGCATTTT.

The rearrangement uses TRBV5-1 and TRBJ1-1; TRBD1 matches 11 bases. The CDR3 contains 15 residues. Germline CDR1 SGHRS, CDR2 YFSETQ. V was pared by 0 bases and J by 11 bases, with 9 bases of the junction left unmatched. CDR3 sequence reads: CASSLGTGGSNDAFF. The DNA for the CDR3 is TGCGCCAGCAGCTTGGGGACAGGGGGCTCGAATGACGCTTTCTTT.

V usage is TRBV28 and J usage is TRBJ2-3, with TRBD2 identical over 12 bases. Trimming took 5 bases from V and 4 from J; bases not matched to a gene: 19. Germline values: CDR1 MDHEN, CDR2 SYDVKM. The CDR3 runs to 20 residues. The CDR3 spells CASSKLLGSSGRARADTQYF. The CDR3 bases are TGTGCCAGCAGTAAACTTCTGGGTTCTAGCGGGAGGGCCAGGGCAGATACGCAGTATTTT.

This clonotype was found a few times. The CDR3, as DNA: TGCAGTGCTAGACTTCCAGAAGCTTATGGCTACACCTTC. As protein: CSARLPEAYGYTF. The rearrangement uses TRBV20-1 and TRBJ1-2, with no clear D. There are 13 residues in the CDR3. Germline-derived CDR1 and CDR2 are DFQATT and SNEGSKA (reference sequence). Between the trimmed V and J ends, which lost 2 bases and 5 bases, there was a span of 12 bases.

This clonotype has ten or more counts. The CDR3 DNA sequence: TGTGCCAGCAGCTTAGGCAGGGAACAGGGCTACACCTTC. This translates into CASSLGREQGYTF. J is TRBJ1-2 and V is TRBV7-9, with a tentative D call TRBD1 (5 bases). V lost 1 base, J lost 8 bases, and 11 bases lay in between. This CDR3 has 13 residues. The germline CDR1 and CDR2 sequences are SEHNR and FQNEAQ (reference sequence).

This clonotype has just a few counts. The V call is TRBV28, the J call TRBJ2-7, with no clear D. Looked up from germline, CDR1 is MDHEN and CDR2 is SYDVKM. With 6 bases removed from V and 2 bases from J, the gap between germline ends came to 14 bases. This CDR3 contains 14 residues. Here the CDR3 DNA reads TGTGCCAGCAGAGAGGACGGCCGACCCTACGAGCAGTACTTC. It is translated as CASREDGRPYEQYF.